This T cell receptor (beta chain) is drawn from a study of regulatory T cells in long-lasting Graves disease. The table lists this clonotype with many counts. Trimming cost V 3 bases and J 3 bases, with 11 bases left between them. This CDR3 is built from 13 residues. Germline-derived CDR1 and CDR2 are DFQATT and SNEGSKA (reference sequence). Assembly of TCR beta libraries relied on iRepertoire HTBI primers together with Arm-PCR of CDR3 regions. From the multiplex PCR reads, TCRdb called clonotypes with MiXCR, one entry per CDR3 protein. The profile shows 580,000 or so distinct CDR3 sequences, 15% to 20% of them singletons. As for time point: newly diagnosed GD, antithyroid drugs for less than 3 months. There was RNA extracted from PBMCs, and the TCR library was made from it. Blood from the periphery, approximately 10 milliliters in all, was drawn into EDTA tubes. A further study also used this sample, focusing on T cells in Graves' hyperthyroidism and ophthalmopathy. That source reports: Ophthalmopathy was separated from stable hyperthyroidism by a 13 V-J model.

V is TRBV20-1 and J is TRBJ2-5; D not certain. The sample consisted of peripheral blood mononuclear cells (PBMCs), taken at new diagnosis, from a patient treated with antithyroid drugs. This TCR came from a young man with Graves disease. CDR3 sequence reads: CSARGPIKETQYF. DNA of the CDR3: TGCAGTGCTAGGGGTCCCATCAAAGAGACCCAGTACTTC.